Presented here are 19 T cell receptor beta chains from one specimen sequenced in a study of blood T cell repertoires in COVID-19. Generated by immunoSEQ multiplex PCR, the TCRdb table keeps only in-frame clones and is missing some. The data hold under 500,000 clones, with around 89% observed a single time. The sequencing input was peripheral blood. These receptors were collected from a woman younger than 45 with acute or convalescent COVID-19.

The chain uses TRBV5-4 and TRBJ1-4; TRBD1 matches at 9 bases. The CDR3 contains 15 residues. The junction had 7 bases not matched to a gene; V was cut back by 3 bases and J by 7 bases. Germline V gene sequence: CDR1 SGHNT, CDR2 YYREEE (reference sequence). In nucleotides, the CDR3 is TGTGCCAGCAGCTCGCCGGGACAGGGTAGTGAAAAACTGTTTTTT. Amino acids: CASSSPGQGSEKLFF.

The genes are TRBV4-1 and TRBJ2-7, with TRBD1 matching 8 bases. J gave up 0 bases and V 4 bases, and 5 bases lay outside the gene matches. In germline, CDR1 is MGHRA, CDR2 YSYEKL. CDR3 size: 15 residues. The CDR3 sequence is CASSLTDRDSYEQYF. The CDR3 coding sequence is TGCGCCAGCAGCCTTACGGACAGGGACTCCTACGAGCAGTACTTC.

The chain has TRBV29-1 and TRBJ1-3; no definite D call. Trimming took off 4 bases at V and 0 bases at J, with 13 bases between the two ends. This CDR3 has 15 amino acids. The V gene's germline CDR1 is SQVTM and CDR2 ANQGSEA. CDR3 sequence (DNA): TGCAGCGTTGGGTCGGGCGGACTCTCTGGAAACACCATATATTTT. It codes for CSVGSGGLSGNTIYF.

The V call is TRBV3-1 (or the pseudogene TRBV3-2), the J call TRBJ1-4; no reliable D call. The germline V gene encodes CDR1 LGHDT and CDR2 YNNKEL (reference sequence). This CDR3 has 13 residues. V was trimmed by 2 bases and J by 8 bases, leaving 9 bases between them. CDR3 sequence reads: CASSQPGMEKLFF. In nucleotides, the CDR3 is TGTGCCAGCAGCCAACCAGGAATGGAAAAACTGTTTTTT.

V is TRBV28 and J is TRBJ1-5; D is ambiguous. The CDR3 is 14 amino acids. V was pared by 3 bases and J by 7 bases, with 13 bases between. The V gene's germline CDR1 is MDHEN and CDR2 SYDVKM. CDR3 sequence (DNA): TGTGCCAGCAGTTTGCCCGTGGTTCAGCAGCCCCAGCATTTT. This encodes CASSLPVVQQPQHF. Full variable domain (outside the CDR3, taken from reference TRBV28 and TRBJ1-5): DVKVTQSSRYLVKRTGEKVFLECVQDMDHENMFWYRQDPGLGLRLIYFSYDVKMKEKGDIPEGYSVSREKKERFSLILESASTNQTSMYLCASSLPVVQQPQHFGDGTRLSIL.

The V gene is TRBV5-4, the J gene TRBJ1-1; 7 bases match TRBD1. The length of the CDR3 is 15 residues. The germline V gene encodes CDR1 SGHNT and CDR2 YYREEE (reference sequence). V was pared by 3 bases and J by 8 bases, with 13 bases of the junction left unmatched. The CDR3 is CASSSQTGLENEAFF. The CDR3 DNA sequence: TGTGCCAGCAGCTCACAGACAGGGCTAGAAAACGAAGCTTTCTTT. Full variable domain (remainder filled in from reference TRBV5-4 and TRBJ1-1): ETGVTQSPTHLIKTRGQQVTLRCSSQSGHNTVSWYQQALGQGPQFIFQYYREEENGRGNFPPRFSGLQFPNYSSELNVNALELDDSALYLCASSSQTGLENEAFFGQGTRLTVV.

This clone was observed a handful of times. The V call is TRBV21-1, the J call TRBJ2-7; TRBD1, the table's D call, was not compared with the DNA. TRBV21-1 is designated a pseudogene. The CDR3 runs 17 residues. The CDR3 reads CASSKRWRGKYRDEQYF. CDR3 nucleotides: TGTGCCAGCAGCAAGAGGTGGAGAGGGAAATACAGGGACGAGCAGTACTTC.

The chain links TRBV28 to TRBJ1-6; D not resolved. The V and J ends lost 7 bases and 7 bases respectively, with 17 bases between them. There are 15 residues in the CDR3. Germline V gene sequence: CDR1 MDHEN, CDR2 SYDVKM. CDR3 nucleotides: TGTGCCAGCACCCCGGGCGGGGTCGGGAATTCACCCCTCCACTTT. Translating gives CASTPGGVGNSPLHF.

V gene TRBV30 combines with J gene TRBJ1-2; TRBD1 is a possible D gene (6 bases). The CDR3 is made up of 11 amino acids. The ends were cut back, 7 bases at V and 6 bases at J, with 12 bases in the middle. From germline, CDR1 is GTSNPN and CDR2 SVGIG (reference sequence). The CDR3 here is CAFPGDHGYTF. In nucleotides, the CDR3 is TGTGCCTTCCCAGGGGACCATGGCTACACCTTC.

J is TRBJ2-2 and V is TRBV11-2; D gene ambiguous. Deletions cut 1 base from V and 4 bases from J, with 4 bases between. Germline lookup yields CDR1 SGHAT and CDR2 FQNNGV. The CDR3 sequence is 13 residues long. The CDR3 bases are TGTGCCAGCAGCTTAGCATTCACCGGGGAGCTGTTTTTT. It yields the protein CASSLAFTGELFF.

The gene calls are TRBV19 and TRBJ1-5; 8 bases are shared with TRBD1. This CDR3 has 17 residues. V was clipped by 5 bases and J by 6 bases; unmatched bases: 15. Germline V gene lookup returns CDR1 LNHDA and CDR2 SQIVND (reference sequence). The CDR3 loop is CASSRGQGYPPGQPQHF. The CDR3 nucleotides read TGTGCCAGTAGTCGCGGACAGGGATATCCACCGGGTCAGCCCCAGCATTTT.

This rearrangement joins TRBV5-6 to TRBJ2-5; TRBD2 is a possible D gene (6 bases). The CDR3 contains 17 residues. CDR1 is SGHDT, CDR2 YYEEEE, per germline. The V gene lost 0 bases and the J gene lost 4 bases, with 19 bases spanning the gap. This chain's CDR3 is CASSLADGWEDRETQYF. The CDR3 nucleotides are TGTGCCAGCAGCTTGGCCGATGGATGGGAGGACCGAGAGACCCAGTACTTC.

The chain is built from TRBV2 and TRBJ2-2; D may be TRBD1 (6 bases). This CDR3 is 15 amino acids long. CDR1 and CDR2 (germline): SNHLY, FYNNEI. Trimming cost V 6 bases and J 5 bases, with 16 bases left between them. CDR3 sequence: CASSLGQIRTGELFF. The CDR3 DNA is TGTGCCAGCAGCCTTGGACAGATTCGGACCGGGGAGCTGTTTTTT.

The chain uses TRBV7-3 and TRBJ1-4; 7 bases map to TRBD1. This CDR3 spans 13 amino acids. V trimming: 5 bases; J trimming: 7 bases; junction bases outside the gene matches: 4. CDR1 is SGHTA and CDR2 is FQGTGA in the germline V gene. CDR3 residues: CASSRQGGEKLFF. The CDR3 nucleotides read TGTGCCAGCAGCAGGCAGGGGGGTGAAAAACTGTTTTTT.

The chain couples TRBV7-8 to TRBJ1-2, with D maybe TRBD1 (6 bases). CDR3 size: 15 residues. The germline V gene encodes CDR1 SGHVS and CDR2 FQNEAQ. V was shortened by 4 bases and J by 4 bases, with 16 bases between the two germline ends. The CDR3 protein is CASSSDRPDLYGYTF. The CDR3 DNA reads TGTGCCAGCAGCTCAGACAGGCCCGATCTCTATGGCTACACCTTC.

Many counts were recorded for this clone. The chain combines TRBV11-1 with TRBJ2-1, with TRBD2 identical over 7 bases. The trim removed 1 base at V and 8 bases at J, leaving 2 bases unmatched. The germline V gene encodes CDR1 SGHAT and CDR2 FQDESV (reference sequence). The CDR3 runs to 13 residues. The CDR3 DNA follows: TGTGCCAGCAGCTTAGATGGACTAGATGAGCAGTTCTTC. Its translation: CASSLDGLDEQFF.

The sample holds a few counts of this clone. The chain carries TRBV2 and TRBJ1-4, with 9 bases matching TRBD1. From germline, CDR1 is SNHLY and CDR2 FYNNEI. J gave up 0 bases and V 8 bases, and 4 bases lay outside the gene matches. This CDR3 comprises 15 residues. DNA of the CDR3: TGTGCCAGCCGGCGGGACAGGGCAACTAATGAAAAACTGTTTTTT. Protein: CASRRDRATNEKLFF.

The chain combines TRBV5-5 with TRBJ1-6, with 8 bases matching TRBD1. Germline CDR1 SGHKS, CDR2 YYEKEE (reference sequence). V was pared by 1 base and J by 10 bases, with 7 bases of the junction left unmatched. The CDR3 is 15 residues long. CDR3 DNA: TGTGCCAGCAGCTTGTGGCAGGGGGCTTCCTCACCCCTCCACTTT. It yields the protein CASSLWQGASSPLHF.

The table lists this clone with a count of one. The chain recombines TRBV11-2 with TRBJ2-3; 7 bases fit TRBD2. CDR1 is SGHAT and CDR2 is FQNNGV in the germline V gene. This CDR3 has 15 amino acids. V was clipped by 3 bases and J by 5 bases; unmatched bases: 8. For the CDR3, the DNA is TGTGCCAGCAGCTTCACTAGCGCCCCGGGAGATACGCAGTATTTT. It is translated as CASSFTSAPGDTQYF. The entire variable domain, with the rest obtained from reference TRBV11-2 and TRBJ2-3, is as follows: EAGVAQSPRYKIIEKRQSVAFWCNPISGHATLYWYQQILGQGPKLLIQFQNNGVVDDSQLPKDRFSAERLKGVDSTLKIQPAKLEDSAVYLCASSFTSAPGDTQYFGPGTRLTVL.